The sequence of this TCR beta chain was determined in a study of blood T cell repertoires in COVID-19. Study summary: COVID-19 samples collected from the United States, Italy and Spain covered acute and convalescent phases. PBMCs, B-cell-depleted T cells, or T cells were the source of the cDNA or gDNA that made up the material.

This CDR3 is 13 amino acids long. Trimming took off 8 bases at V and 5 bases at J, with 15 bases between the two ends. Only in-frame clones appear in the TCRdb table, and some are missing; sequencing was by immunoSEQ multiplex PCR. Of roughly 400,000 clones listed, approximately 87% are singletons. The sample was peripheral blood. The clonotype comes from a woman aged 60-75 years with COVID-19, enrolled during active disease. The rearrangement links TRBV12-3 or TRBV12-4 to TRBJ2-5, with a tentative D call TRBD2 (6 bases). The CDR3 protein is CASAGRVWETQYF. CDR3 sequence (DNA): TGTGCCAGCGCGGGAAGGGTGTGGGAGACCCAGTACTTC.